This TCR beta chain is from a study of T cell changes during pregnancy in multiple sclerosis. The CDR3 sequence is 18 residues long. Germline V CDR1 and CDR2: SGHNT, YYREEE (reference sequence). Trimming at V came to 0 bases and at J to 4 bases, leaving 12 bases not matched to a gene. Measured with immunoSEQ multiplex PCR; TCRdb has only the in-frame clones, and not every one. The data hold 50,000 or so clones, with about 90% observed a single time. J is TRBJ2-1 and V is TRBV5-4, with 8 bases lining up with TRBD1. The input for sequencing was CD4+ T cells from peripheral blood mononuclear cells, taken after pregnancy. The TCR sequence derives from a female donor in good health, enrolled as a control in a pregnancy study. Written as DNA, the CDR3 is TGTGCCAGCAGCTTGGCCAGCACAGGGGGAACCGCTTACAATGAGCAGTTCTTC. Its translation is CASSLASTGGTAYNEQFF.